This TCR beta chain was sequenced for a study of blood T cells in healthy people across ages. Points from the study as a whole: Across samples, TCR beta diversity tracked strongly with naive T cell percentage. Long-lived donors carried more naive CD4+ cells and greater diversity than aged donors.

This clonotype was counted only a few times. Antigen specificity is unknown. The second PCR ran roughly 6 to 11 cycles with a sample-barcoded 5' primer and J-beta primers. Each cDNA molecule was tagged by a template-switch adaptor that had 12 random nucleotides. TCRdb passed the 5' RACE reads through MiXCR, listing each CDR3 protein once. In the table there are about 1.6 million distinct CDR3 sequences, approximately 32% of which are singletons. Germline lookup yields CDR1 SEHNR and CDR2 FQNEAQ (reference sequence). Trimming took 1 base from V and 6 from J, leaving 12 bases between them. This CDR3 has 14 amino acids.

This chain links TRBV7-9 with TRBJ1-1; no clear D gene. This TCR was recovered from a woman aged 25 to 39 in good health. The specimen was blood. The CDR3, as DNA: TGTGCCAGCAGCTTAGGAGGGTTTGAATCTGAAGCTTTCTTT. Protein product: CASSLGGFESEAFF.